The present TCR beta chain was sequenced within a study of metastatic and nonmetastatic thyroid tumors. In the study overall: Comparative analysis of repertoires was undertaken across blood and tumor or nodule tissue obtained from malignant and benign thyroid patients.

Patients underwent thyroid surgery, and none had received any treatment before it. J gave up 9 bases and V 3 bases, and 7 bases lay outside the gene matches. The CDR3 sequence is 15 residues long. CDR1 is SGHRS, CDR2 YFSETQ, per germline. Notes on the study in general: Benign nodules reportedly had significantly lower TCR beta diversity than malignant thyroid tumors in blood and tumor.

Of note for this clone: Its target is not known.

Per the authors' pipeline: To classify distant metastasis in papillary thyroid cancer, a model was built from CDR3 differences across clinicopathological groups. TCRdb re-called the PCR reads through MiXCR. These V and J calls originate from TCRdb's pipeline instead of the authors' own analysis. Seen here are over 20,000 clones, under 30% observed once, and the top ten hold 14%. The chain has TRBV5-1 and TRBJ2-1; TRBD2 aligns across 12 bases. The sample consisted of tumor tissue. This receptor was identified in a male donor with papillary thyroid cancer or a benign thyroid nodule (not recorded which). Some clones in this sample may be carry-over from other donors' samples. CDR3 sequence reads: CASSSRLAGASEQFF. In DNA form, the CDR3 reads TGCGCCAGCAGCTCCCGACTAGCGGGAGCCAGTGAGCAGTTCTTC.